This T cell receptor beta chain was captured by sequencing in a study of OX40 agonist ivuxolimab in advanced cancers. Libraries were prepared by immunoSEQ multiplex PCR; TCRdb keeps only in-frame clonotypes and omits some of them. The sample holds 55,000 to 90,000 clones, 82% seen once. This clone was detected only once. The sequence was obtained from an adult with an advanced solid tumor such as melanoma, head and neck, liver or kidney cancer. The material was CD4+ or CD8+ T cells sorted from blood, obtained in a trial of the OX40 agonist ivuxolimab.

CDR3: CASSQVHWTGGPASSYNEQFF. The CDR3 DNA reads TGCGCCAGCAGCCAAGTCCATTGGACTGGGGGCCCCGCGAGCTCCTACAATGAGCAGTTCTTC. The chain uses TRBV4-1 and TRBJ2-1; possible D gene TRBD1, 6 bases. The CDR3 is 21 amino acids. The germline V and J ends were trimmed by 1 base and 0 bases, with 25 bases remaining between them. Looked up from germline, CDR1 is MGHRA and CDR2 is YSYEKL.